A selection of T cell receptor beta chains follows, all from one sample in a study of regulatory T cells in long-lasting Graves disease. A single record per CDR3 protein comes from TCRdb applying MiXCR to the multiplex PCR reads. In the table there are fewer than 450,000 distinct CDR3 sequences, 15% of which are singletons. These data also featured in a second study, about T cells in Graves' hyperthyroidism and ophthalmopathy.

The material sequenced was peripheral blood mononuclear cells (PBMCs), taken at new diagnosis, from a patient treated with antithyroid drugs. Every receptor here comes from a middle-aged woman with Graves disease. The CDR3 runs from the conserved cysteine through the conserved F or W. The D gene is left open where the match is weak. For some rows the clone size is stated as once, few or many, or as a class when expanded; others skip it.

V gene: TRBV5-5
clone size: NA
J gene: TRBJ2-7
D gene: TRBD2
CDR3 DNA: TGTGCCAGCAGCGCCGGGACTAGCTCCTACGAGCAGTACTTC
CDR3 protein: CASSAGTSSYEQYF

V gene: TRBV28
clone size: many
J gene: TRBJ1-4
D gene: TRBD1
CDR3 DNA: TGTGCCAGCAGCTTAGTTGGGACAGATGAAAAACTGTTTTTT
CDR3 protein: CASSLVGTDEKLFF

V gene: TRBV12-3/TRBV12-4
clone size: many
J gene: TRBJ2-1
D gene: NA
CDR3 DNA: TGTGCCAGCAGTCCCGATTACAATGAGCAGTTCTTC
CDR3 protein: CASSPDYNEQFF

V gene: TRBV25-1
clone size: NA
J gene: TRBJ2-3
D gene: NA
CDR3 DNA: TGTGCCAGCAGTGGAGAGGGTTGGGGCACAGATACGCAGTATTTT
CDR3 protein: CASSGEGWGTDTQYF

V gene: TRBV24-1
clone size: NA
J gene: TRBJ2-1
D gene: NA
CDR3 DNA: TGTGCCACCAGCAAACTCGGGACATTTGAGCAGTTCTTC
CDR3 protein: CATSKLGTFEQFF

V gene: TRBV20-1
clone size: NA
J gene: TRBJ2-3
D gene: TRBD1
CDR3 DNA: TGCAGTGCCAGGACAGGGGAATACCCGTTTGATACGCAGTATTTT
CDR3 protein: CSARTGEYPFDTQYF

V gene: TRBV19
clone size: few
J gene: TRBJ2-5
D gene: TRBD2
CDR3 DNA: TGTGCCTCGGGAGCGGGAGGGAACTGGGAGACCCAGTACTTC
CDR3 protein: CASGAGGNWETQYF

V gene: TRBV5-1
clone size: many
J gene: TRBJ1-5
D gene: NA
CDR3 DNA: TGCGCCAGCAGCTTCGACAGGAATCAGCCCCAGCATTTT
CDR3 protein: CASSFDRNQPQHF

V gene: TRBV15
clone size: many
J gene: TRBJ2-1
D gene: NA
CDR3 DNA: TGTGCCACCAGCAAGGGGACCTACAATGAGCAGTTCTTC
CDR3 protein: CATSKGTYNEQFF

V gene: TRBV2
clone size: NA
J gene: TRBJ2-7
D gene: TRBD1
CDR3 DNA: TGTGCCAGCAGCGCCGGGACAGGGGGTGGTTACGAGCAGTACTTC
CDR3 protein: CASSAGTGGGYEQYF

V gene: TRBV3-1
clone size: few
J gene: TRBJ2-5
D gene: NA
CDR3 DNA: TGTGCCAGCAGCCAAGATTGGGCAGGGCAAGAGACCCAGTACTTC
CDR3 protein: CASSQDWAGQETQYF

V gene: TRBV18
clone size: few
J gene: TRBJ1-2
D gene: NA
CDR3 DNA: TGTGCCAGCTCAATCGAACAGGGCGACTATGGCTACACCTTC
CDR3 protein: CASSIEQGDYGYTF

V gene: TRBV3-1
clone size: NA
J gene: TRBJ2-7
D gene: TRBD2
CDR3 DNA: TGTGCCAGCCGCGCTGCGGGGGACGAGCAGTACTTC
CDR3 protein: CASRAAGDEQYF

V gene: TRBV19
clone size: NA
J gene: TRBJ2-1
D gene: TRBD2
CDR3 DNA: TGTGCCAGTAGTATTGTTAGCGGGCCTTACAATGAGCAGTTCTTC
CDR3 protein: CASSIVSGPYNEQFF

V gene: TRBV19
clone size: NA
J gene: TRBJ1-1
D gene: NA
CDR3 DNA: TGTGCCAGTAGTATACGGATGTCACAAATGAACACTGAAGCTTTCTTT
CDR3 protein: CASSIRMSQMNTEAFF

V gene: TRBV20-1
clone size: few
J gene: TRBJ2-1
D gene: NA
CDR3 DNA: TGCAGTGCTAGACGGGCGGGACTTTTCTACAATGAGCAGTTCTTC
CDR3 protein: CSARRAGLFYNEQFF

V gene: TRBV25-1
clone size: NA
J gene: TRBJ1-4
D gene: TRBD1
CDR3 DNA: TGTGCCAGCAGTGCCGGTGGCAGGGGGCGTGAAAAACTGTTTTTT
CDR3 protein: CASSAGGRGREKLFF

V gene: TRBV7-9
clone size: NA
J gene: TRBJ2-5
D gene: NA
CDR3 DNA: TGTGCCAGCAGCTTAGTGCAACTTCTCGAGACCCAGTACTTC
CDR3 protein: CASSLVQLLETQYF

V gene: TRBV20-1
clone size: few
J gene: TRBJ2-5
D gene: TRBD2
CDR3 DNA: TGCAGTGCTAGAGATGGGACTAGCGGCCAAGAGACCCAGTACTTC
CDR3 protein: CSARDGTSGQETQYF

V gene: TRBV5-1
clone size: many
J gene: TRBJ2-2
D gene: NA
CDR3 DNA: TGCGCCAGCAGCCCGCCTGTTCCGAACACCGGGGAGCTGTTTTTT
CDR3 protein: CASSPPVPNTGELFF

V gene: TRBV6-5
clone size: many
J gene: TRBJ2-1
D gene: NA
CDR3 DNA: TGTGCCAGCAGTTACTCAGGACTGACCTATGAGCAGTTCTTC
CDR3 protein: CASSYSGLTYEQFF

V gene: TRBV6-2/TRBV6-3
clone size: few
J gene: TRBJ1-5
D gene: NA
CDR3 DNA: TGTGCCAGCAGTTACTCTTCGGTCAGCAATCAGCCCCAGCATTTT
CDR3 protein: CASSYSSVSNQPQHF

V gene: TRBV24-1
clone size: NA
J gene: TRBJ2-3
D gene: NA
CDR3 DNA: TGTGCCACCAGTGATCCGACCACAGATACGCAGTATTTT
CDR3 protein: CATSDPTTDTQYF

V gene: TRBV7-2
clone size: many
J gene: TRBJ2-7
D gene: TRBD2
CDR3 DNA: TGTGCCAGCAGCTCAACGGGACTAGCGGAGGACACGCAGTACTTC
CDR3 protein: CASSSTGLAEDTQYF

V gene: TRBV24-1
clone size: many
J gene: TRBJ2-2
D gene: TRBD1
CDR3 DNA: TGTGCCACCAGTGACAATACAGGGGGCCGGAACACCGGGGAGCTGTTTTTT
CDR3 protein: CATSDNTGGRNTGELFF

V gene: TRBV29-1
clone size: many
J gene: TRBJ2-5
D gene: TRBD1
CDR3 DNA: TGCAGCGTTGAGGACAGGGGGAGAGAGACCCAGTACTTC
CDR3 protein: CSVEDRGRETQYF

V gene: TRBV28
clone size: NA
J gene: TRBJ1-5
D gene: NA
CDR3 DNA: TGTGCCAGCAGACCCTGGGTCAGCAATCAGCCCCAGCATTTT
CDR3 protein: CASRPWVSNQPQHF

V gene: TRBV11-3
clone size: many
J gene: TRBJ2-2
D gene: NA
CDR3 DNA: TGTGCCAGCAGCTCCGTGTGGGATACCGGGGAGCTGTTTTTT
CDR3 protein: CASSSVWDTGELFF

V gene: TRBV28
clone size: NA
J gene: TRBJ2-3
D gene: TRBD2
CDR3 DNA: TGTGCCAGCAGTCCTCCTCCCCGACTAGCGGGAGGGCCAGATACCACAGATACGCAGTATTTT
CDR3 protein: CASSPPPRLAGGPDTTDTQYF